This T cell receptor beta chain was sequenced in a study of long-term antiretroviral therapy in people with HIV. Ahead of DNA extraction, samples held roughly 0.85-11 million cryopreserved PBMC each. Points from the study as a whole: Transplant donor controls retained higher diversity, though diversity increased after ART.

At the survey level, the v3.0 immunoSEQ assay was run. Repertoires were generated with immunoSEQ multiplex PCR, while TCRdb's copy carries only in-frame clones and drops some. The repertoire holds about 36,000 clones, about 80% seen once, with approximately 5.5% in the top ten. The CDR3 is 17 residues long. Germline V lookup: CDR1 MDHEN, CDR2 SYDVKM. Trimming took 1 base from V and 4 from J, leaving 17 bases between them. Comment on this clone: Its antigen is unknown.

The TCR sequence derives from a man aged 25 to 45 with HIV. J is TRBJ1-5 and V is TRBV28; a possible D gene is TRBD1 (5 bases). This specimen was unsorted PBMCs, taken 3.4 years after starting antiretroviral therapy. In nucleotides, the CDR3 is TGTGCCAGCAGTTTATTATCGGGGCACTATCCTAATCAGCCCCAGCATTTT. This translates into CASSLLSGHYPNQPQHF.